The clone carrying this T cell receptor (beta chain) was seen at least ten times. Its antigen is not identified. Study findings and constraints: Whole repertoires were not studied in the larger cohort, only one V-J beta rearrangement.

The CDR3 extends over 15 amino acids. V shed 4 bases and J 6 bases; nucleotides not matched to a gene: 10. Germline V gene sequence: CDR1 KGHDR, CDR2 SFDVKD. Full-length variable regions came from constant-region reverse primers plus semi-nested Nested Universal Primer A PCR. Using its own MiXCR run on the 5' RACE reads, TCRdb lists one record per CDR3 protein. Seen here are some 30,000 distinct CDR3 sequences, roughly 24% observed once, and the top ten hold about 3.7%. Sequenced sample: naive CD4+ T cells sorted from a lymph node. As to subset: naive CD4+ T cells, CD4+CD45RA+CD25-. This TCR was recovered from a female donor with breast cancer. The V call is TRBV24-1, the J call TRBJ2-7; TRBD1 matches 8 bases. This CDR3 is CATSETGTGGREQYF. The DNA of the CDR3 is TGTGCCACCAGTGAGACCGGGACAGGTGGACGCGAGCAGTACTTC.